These 17 T cell receptor beta chains originate from one sample sequenced in a study of cytomegalovirus exposure and HLA in healthy donors. With 60 Vbeta and 13 Jbeta primers, the PCR was carried out. Profiled with immunoSEQ multiplex PCR; TCRdb holds only in-frame clones, not every one. The data contain 95,000 to 150,000 clones, roughly 66% of them singletons. Material for sequencing was PBMCs. The source is a man between 18 and 29 years old in good health and CMV-seronegative.

The chain links TRBV7-2 to TRBJ2-7; 9 bases are a match to TRBD1. Looked up from germline, CDR1 is SGHTA and CDR2 is FQGNSA. The CDR3 is 15 amino acids. With 5 bases clipped from V and 4 bases from J, the junction kept 9 bases outside the gene matches. The CDR3 loop is CASSPRQGGWYEQYF. The DNA for the CDR3 is TGTGCCAGCAGCCCCCGACAGGGGGGGTGGTACGAGCAGTACTTC.

The rearrangement joins TRBV19 to TRBJ2-3; D gene ambiguous. This CDR3 spans 14 amino acids. Germline assignment: CDR1 LNHDA and CDR2 SQIVND (reference sequence). Trimming took off 3 bases at V and 4 bases at J, with 11 bases between the two ends. CDR3 in amino acids: CASSIVESPDTQYF. The CDR3 nucleotides read TGTGCCAGTAGTATTGTGGAGTCCCCAGATACGCAGTATTTT.

This chain joins TRBV7-2 and TRBJ2-3; TRBD2 might be the D (7 bases). Trimming pared 2 bases from V and 5 bases from J, leaving 20 bases between. Per the germline V gene, CDR1 is SGHTA and CDR2 is FQGNSA. This CDR3 is 17 amino acids long. The DNA of the CDR3 is TGTGCCAGCAGCTTACTTGGTGGGGGGGCGCATGTAGATACGCAGTATTTT. This translates into CASSLLGGGAHVDTQYF.

The chain employs TRBV7-2 and TRBJ1-4, with 10 bases that match TRBD1. V lost 6 bases and J lost 7; bases outside the gene matches: 8. Germline V gene data show CDR1 as SGHTA and CDR2 as FQGNSA. This CDR3 has 15 amino acids. CDR3 residues: CASRLPGQGSEKLFF. For the CDR3, the DNA is TGTGCCAGCAGACTCCCGGGACAGGGGAGTGAAAAACTGTTTTTT.

The V and J genes are TRBV29-1 and TRBJ1-1; 7 positions agree with TRBD1. The CDR3 loop spans 13 amino acids. V trimming: 7 bases; J trimming: 3 bases; junction bases outside the gene matches: 8. Per the germline V gene, CDR1 is SQVTM and CDR2 is ANQGSEA. The CDR3 reads CSGGRTGDTEAFF. The CDR3 coding sequence is TGCAGCGGCGGACGAACAGGGGACACTGAAGCTTTCTTT. Looking up the rest from reference TRBV29-1 and TRBJ1-1 gives the full variable domain: SAVISQKPSRDICQRGTSLTIQCQVDSQVTMMFWYRQQPGQSLTLIATANQGSEATYESGFVIDKFPISRPNLTFSTLTVSNMSPEDSSIYLCSGGRTGDTEAFFGQGTRLTVV.

The chain recombines TRBV28 with TRBJ2-7, with 7 bases aligning to TRBD1. CDR1 and CDR2 (germline): MDHEN, SYDVKM. This CDR3 has 15 amino acids. V lost 8 bases to trimming and J lost 4 bases; unmatched junction nucleotides: 14. Here the CDR3 DNA reads TGTGCCAGCTCCCAGGGGTGGGACAGCCCATACGAGCAGTACTTC. Its translation: CASSQGWDSPYEQYF.

This clone was observed a few times. The chain employs TRBV12-2 and TRBJ2-4; TRBD2 was called by the table and not checked on the DNA. TRBV12-2 is recorded as a pseudogene. The CDR3 spans 17 residues. The CDR3 DNA reads TGTGCAAGTCGCTTAGGAGGACTAGCGGGAGCCAAAAACATTCAGTACTTC. Translated, it gives CASRLGGLAGAKNIQYF.

For this clone: The junction differs from germline at one of its ends, possibly a read error. V and J are TRBV28 and TRBJ1-4; D is unresolved. CDR1 and CDR2 from the germline V gene are MDHEN and SYDVKM. CDR3 length equals 15 residues. CDR3 sequence: CTSSSPTTTNEKLFF. The CDR3 DNA is TGTACCAGCAGTTCCCCGACAACAACTAATGAAAAACTGTTTTTT.

This sequence joins TRBV5-1 and TRBJ2-7, with D perhaps matching TRBD2 (6 bases). Per germline, CDR1 SGHRS and CDR2 YFSETQ. Trimming removed 1 base at V and 4 bases at J, with 15 bases between. The CDR3 has 15 amino acids. This chain's CDR3 is CASSLSGGKGYEQYF. Here the CDR3 DNA reads TGCGCCAGCAGCTTGAGTGGAGGGAAGGGGTACGAGCAGTACTTC.

This clone was counted a few times. This chain links TRBV9 with TRBJ2-7; TRBD2 matches at 8 bases. The CDR3 length is 16 residues. Looked up from germline, CDR1 is SGDLS and CDR2 is YYNGEE. J was trimmed by 6 bases and V by 0 bases; bases with no gene match: 11. CDR3 nucleotide sequence: TGTGCCAGCAGCGTAGCCCCCACCGGGACTAGTCCCGAGCAGTACTTC. As protein: CASSVAPTGTSPEQYF.

This rearrangement joins TRBV29-1 to TRBJ1-2; D perhaps matches TRBD1 (5 bases). Trimming shortened V by 8 bases and J by 3 bases, and 13 bases separated the two germline ends. Germline CDR1 reads SQVTM; CDR2 reads ANQGSEA. This CDR3 is 12 amino acids long. The CDR3 coding sequence is TGCAGCTCCTGGGGGGGGGACTATGGCTACACCTTC. It codes for CSSWGGDYGYTF.

The table lists this clone with a few counts. This chain's CDR3 is CASSPGQGRKLFF. In nucleotides, the CDR3 is TGTGCCAGCAGCCCCGGACAGGGGCGAAAACTGTTTTTT. The chain employs TRBV5-4 and TRBJ1-4; TRBD1 agrees at 9 bases. With 4 bases clipped from V and 10 bases from J, the junction kept 5 bases outside the gene matches. The germline gives CDR1 SGHNT, CDR2 YYREEE (reference sequence). The CDR3 consists of 13 residues.

The chain links TRBV4-2 to TRBJ1-1, with 7 bases aligning to TRBD1. Germline V gene data show CDR1 as LGHNA and CDR2 as YNFKEQ. CDR3 size: 16 residues. V lost 0 bases to trimming and J lost 5 bases; unmatched junction nucleotides: 9. CDR3 amino acids: CASSQDPKAGGTEAFF. CDR3 sequence (DNA): TGTGCCAGCAGCCAAGATCCTAAGGCAGGGGGGACTGAAGCTTTCTTT.

The chain's CDR3 is CASRAPPTGSVREQYF. In DNA form, the CDR3 reads TGTGCCAGCAGGGCCCCACCCACAGGCTCGGTTCGCGAGCAGTACTTC. The rearrangement uses TRBV2 and TRBJ2-7; TRBD1 might be the D (5 bases). This CDR3 contains 16 residues. Germline CDR1 reads SNHLY; CDR2 reads FYNNEI. Trimming took off 6 bases at V and 6 bases at J, with 24 bases between the two ends.

This chain joins TRBV21-1 and TRBJ1-1. TRBV21-1 is a known pseudogene. This CDR3 is built from 14 residues. CDR3 nucleotide sequence: TGTGCCAGCAGGGGAGGGAGCCTGAACACTGAAGCTTTCTTT. Translated: CASRGGSLNTEAFF.

The chain recombines TRBV6-6 with TRBJ2-7; 11 bases are shared with TRBD1. Losses at the gene ends were 2 bases for V and 4 bases for J; bases not matched to a gene: 4. This CDR3 spans 15 amino acids. Germline V gene lookup returns CDR1 MNHNY and CDR2 SVGAGI (reference sequence). The CDR3 coding sequence is TGTGCCAGCAGTTACCGGGACAGGGGGGGTTACGAGCAGTACTTC. Protein sequence: CASSYRDRGGYEQYF.

CDR3 nucleotides: TGCAGCGTTGTTGGACAGGATGGGGGGAAGACTGAAGCTTTCTTT. It encodes CSVVGQDGGKTEAFF. This rearrangement joins TRBV29-1 to TRBJ1-1; TRBD1 matches 7 bases. This CDR3 is 15 amino acids long. Trimming took 4 bases from V and 5 from J; bases not matched to a gene: 13. Germline CDR1 and CDR2: SQVTM and ANQGSEA.